The 3 T cell receptor beta chains below all came from one sample that was sequenced in a study of blood T cells in healthy people across ages. Together with a sample-barcoded 5' primer, a J-beta primer mix was included in a second PCR lasting about 7 to 12 cycles. TCRdb re-called the 5' RACE reads with MiXCR, one entry per CDR3 protein. Of around 1,500,000 distinct CDR3 sequences listed, roughly 40% are singletons. The sequencing sample was made of blood. Receptors were obtained from a woman in her late teens or twenties in good health.

Only one count was recorded for this clonotype. A much larger clone lies one base from this, so it may be a read error. The genes are TRBV6-6 and TRBJ1-2; 7 bases match TRBD1. The CDR3 spans 14 residues. CDR1 and CDR2 (germline): MNHNY, SVGAGI (reference sequence). The CDR3 sequence is CASTPGGSNYGYSF. The DNA for the CDR3 is TGTGCCAGCACCCCAGGGGGGTCCAACTATGGCTACAGCTTC.

This clonotype was picked up a small number of times. The chain joins TRBV2 to TRBJ2-7, with TRBD1 matching over 8 bases. Germline values: CDR1 SNHLY, CDR2 FYNNEI. This CDR3 is 12 amino acids long. Losses at the gene ends were 8 bases for V and 6 bases for J; bases not matched to a gene: 6. In DNA form, the CDR3 reads TGTGCCAGCTTTGCAGGGGGCGTCGAGCAGTACTTC. Translated: CASFAGGVEQYF.

The rearrangement uses TRBV6-5 and TRBJ2-7, with D perhaps matching TRBD1 or TRBD2 (5 bases each). The germline gives CDR1 MNHEY, CDR2 SVGAGI. There are 15 residues in the CDR3. The V and J ends lost 3 bases and 7 bases respectively, with 19 bases between them. The CDR3 DNA sequence: TGTGCCAGCAGTTATGACGGGGCCCTATACAATGAGCAGTACTTC. Residues: CASSYDGALYNEQYF.